This TCR beta chain comes out of a study of blood T cell repertoires in COVID-19. On the study more broadly: PBMCs, B-cell-depleted T cells, or T cells were the source of the cDNA or gDNA that made up the material.

Germline CDR1 and CDR2: SGHTA and FQGTGA. Trimming removed 6 bases from V and 0 bases from J, with 15 bases in between. The length of the CDR3 is 16 residues. Per the original data handling: Reference gene primer amplification gave nucleated cell count estimates. Repertoires were generated with immunoSEQ multiplex PCR, while TCRdb's copy carries only in-frame clones and drops some. V and J calls and clone size are those listed in that table; D and trimming were worked out from the DNA. Of over 350,000 clones detected, about 89% appear once; the ten largest clones hold 4% to 5.5%. This clonotype originated in a woman aged 30 to 39 with acute or convalescent COVID-19. Source material: peripheral blood. The J gene is TRBJ1-5, the V gene TRBV7-3; D is undetermined. CDR3 coding DNA: TGTGCCAGCAGGTCCCTAGGCGGAAATAGCAATCAGCCCCAGCATTTT. Translation gives CASRSLGGNSNQPQHF.